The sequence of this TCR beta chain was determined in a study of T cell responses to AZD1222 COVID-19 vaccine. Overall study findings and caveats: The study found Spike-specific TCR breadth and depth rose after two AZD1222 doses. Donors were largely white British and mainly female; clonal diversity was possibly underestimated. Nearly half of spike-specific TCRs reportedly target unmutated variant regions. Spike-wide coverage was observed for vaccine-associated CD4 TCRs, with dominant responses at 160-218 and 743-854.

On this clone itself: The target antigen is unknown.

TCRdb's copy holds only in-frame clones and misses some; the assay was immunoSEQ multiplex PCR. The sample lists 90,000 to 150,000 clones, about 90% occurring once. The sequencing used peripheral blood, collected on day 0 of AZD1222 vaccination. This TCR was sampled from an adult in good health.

As DNA, the CDR3 is TGTGCCAGCAGCCCGACGGGGACGGGGGGAACCGAGCAGTACTTC. Translated, it gives CASSPTGTGGTEQYF. This chain connects TRBV7-2 to TRBJ2-7, with 7 bases identical to TRBD2. Germline lookup yields CDR1 SGHTA and CDR2 FQGNSA. This CDR3 comprises 15 residues. J lost 6 bases, V lost 5 bases, and 13 bases had no gene match.